This T cell receptor (beta chain) was recovered during a study of blood T cell repertoires in COVID-19. This table comes from immunoSEQ multiplex PCR, and its TCRdb copy is limited to in-frame clones, with some not included. The sample carries 45,000 to 65,000 clones, 86% recorded once. There are 15 residues in the CDR3. Germline assignment: CDR1 MNHNY and CDR2 SVGAGI (reference sequence). Trimming took off 2 bases at V and 1 base at J, with 11 bases between the two ends. A single count supports this clone. The receptor comes from a man older than 75 with active COVID-19. The sample comprised peripheral blood. The chain couples TRBV6-6 to TRBJ1-1; maybe TRBD1 (6 bases). CDR3 sequence reads: CASSYPVGANTEAFF. CDR3 nucleotides: TGTGCCAGCAGTTACCCTGTGGGGGCGAACACTGAAGCTTTCTTT.